A selection of T cell receptor beta chains follows, all from one sample in a study of blood T cell repertoires in COVID-19. The repertoire was sequenced with immunoSEQ multiplex PCR; TCRdb's copy has only in-frame clones and lacks some. The profile shows 100,000 or so clones, more than 65% of them singletons. Material: peripheral blood. The receptors were sampled from an older man with active or convalescent COVID-19. Each CDR3 is given with its conserved first and last residue. D genes are given only for firm matches. Clone size appears in some rows only: once, few, many, or a class for an expanded clone.

>TRBJ1-1|.|TRBD1|TRBV9
CASNSIRDSGFRREAFF
TGTGCCAGCAACTCGATCCGGGACAGCGGATTCCGCCGTGAAGCTTTCTTT
>TRBJ1-5|.|.|TRBV19
CASSIVGLNQPQHF
TGTGCCAGTAGTATAGTTGGACTCAATCAGCCCCAGCATTTT
>TRBJ1-1|.|.|TRBV29-1
CSVRGRLNTEAFF
TGCAGCGTCCGGGGTCGGCTGAACACTGAAGCTTTCTTT
>TRBJ2-2|.|.|TRBV7-9
CASSLDNTGELFF
TGTGCCAGCAGCTTAGACAATACCGGGGAGCTGTTTTTT
>TRBJ1-1|.|.|TRBV5-1
CASREGSSDTEAFF
TGCGCCAGCAGGGAGGGTTCGTCGGACACTGAAGCTTTCTTT
>TRBJ2-3|.|.|TRBV6-5
CASSYGSAGTDTQYF
TGTGCCAGCAGTTACGGGTCGGCAGGGACAGATACGCAGTATTTT
>TRBJ2-3|.|.|TRBV25-1
CASSPSRPSESTDTQYF
TGTGCCAGCAGTCCCTCCCGGCCTAGCGAAAGCACAGATACGCAGTATTTT
>TRBJ2-3|once|TRBD1|TRBV28
CATNRGTASDTQYF
TGTGCCACTAACAGGGGGACCGCCTCAGATACGCAGTATTTT
>TRBJ2-5|.|TRBD2|TRBV30
CAWSVFGGETQYF
TGTGCCTGGAGTGTTTTCGGGGGGGAGACCCAGTACTTC
>TRBJ1-2|.|TRBD1|TRBV10-3
CAISSQGGQGAGRHGYTF
TGTGCCATCAGCTCCCAAGGGGGACAGGGGGCAGGTCGGCATGGCTACACCTTC
>TRBJ1-3|.|.|TRBV4-3
CASSQDKESGNTIYF
TGCGCCAGCAGCCAAGATAAGGAGTCTGGAAACACCATATATTTT
>TRBJ2-3|once|.|TRBV5-6
CASSSIGLGRTDTQYF
TGTGCCAGCAGCTCCATCGGACTGGGCCGCACAGATACGCAGTATTTT
>TRBJ1-5|.|.|TRBV9
CASSVGGGNQPQHF
TGTGCCAGCAGCGTTGGGGGGGGCAATCAGCCCCAGCATTTT
>TRBJ1-2|.|.|TRBV28
CASGDRFNYGYTF
TGTGCCAGCGGTGATAGATTCAACTATGGCTACACCTTC
>TRBJ2-2|few|TRBD1|TRBV3-1/TRBV3-2
CASSGTGGTGELFF
TGTGCCAGCAGTGGGACAGGGGGCACCGGGGAGCTGTTTTTT
>TRBJ2-1|.|TRBD2|TRBV27
CASSRLREGNEQFF
TGTGCCAGCAGCCGTTTGCGGGAGGGCAATGAGCAGTTCTTC
>TRBJ2-3|.|TRBD2|TRBV6-2/TRBV6-3
CASSYSATSPTRDTQYF
TGTGCCAGCAGTTACTCTGCGACTAGCCCGACCAGGGATACGCAGTATTTT
>TRBJ2-7|few|TRBD2|TRBV10-1
CASSRSSGSSYEQYF
TGCGCCAGCAGTAGATCTAGCGGGAGTTCCTACGAGCAGTACTTC
>TRBJ1-2|many|TRBD1|TRBV19
CASSVQGANYGYTF
TGTGCCAGTAGTGTACAGGGGGCCAACTATGGCTACACCTTC
>TRBJ2-3|.|.|TRBV5-1
CASSYRQDSTDTQYF
TGCGCCAGCAGCTACCGACAGGACAGCACAGATACGCAGTATTTT
>TRBJ1-3|.|TRBD1|TRBV4-2
CASSRGGQSNTIYF
TGTGCCAGCAGCCGAGGGGGACAGTCAAACACCATATATTTT
>TRBJ1-3|.|.|TRBV25-1
CASSRQSGNTIYF
TGTGCCAGCAGCCGACAGTCTGGAAACACCATATATTTT
>TRBJ1-5|.|.|TRBV18
CASSPRRYQPQHF
TGTGCCAGCTCACCCCGGCGGTATCAGCCCCAGCATTTT
>TRBJ2-1|.|.|TRBV19
CASSIRGSYNEQFF
TGTGCCAGTAGTATTCGGGGGTCTTACAATGAGCAGTTCTTC
>TRBJ1-2|.|.|TRBV20-1
CSANSYGYTF
TGCAGTGCCAACAGCTATGGCTACACCTTC
>TRBJ2-5|.|.|TRBV19
CASSTTVLETQYF
TGTGCCAGTAGTACTACAGTATTAGAGACCCAGTACTTC
>TRBJ1-4|.|.|TRBV5-4
CASSTRTNEKLFF
TGTGCCAGCAGCACACGTACTAATGAAAAACTGTTTTTT